This TCR beta chain was obtained from a study of T cells after yellow fever vaccination. Overall study context: SMART-Seq v4 Ultra Low Input served to prepare low-cell-number fractions.

Using its own MiXCR run on the 5' RACE reads, TCRdb lists one record per CDR3 protein. Of about 580,000 distinct CDR3 sequences listed, about 15% were seen once; the top ten hold 17%. A remark on this clonotype: Antigen: not known.

The V gene end was trimmed by 5 bases and the J gene end by 3 bases; junction bases not matched to a gene: 7. Germline lookup yields CDR1 MNHEY and CDR2 SMNVEV (reference sequence). This CDR3 has 15 residues. Study-level points and caveats: Weaker overall, the secondary response nonetheless peaked faster (day 5 versus 15). Most clones from primary vaccination resurfaced after the booster (approximately 97% CD4, 75% to 90% CD8).

The material sequenced was PBMCs, taken 5 days after the first yellow fever vaccination. The clonotype originates from a man younger than 35 who received the YFV17D yellow fever vaccine. This chain uses TRBV27 with TRBJ2-3; 8 bases agree with TRBD1. CDR3 sequence: CASSPNRGATDTQYF. CDR3 DNA: TGTGCCAGCAGTCCGAACAGGGGGGCGACAGATACGCAGTATTTT.